This T cell receptor (beta chain) was observed in a study of shared clonotypes between healthy human individuals. J gave up 12 bases and V 3 bases, and 16 bases lay outside the gene matches. The germline gives CDR1 GTSNPN, CDR2 SVGIG (reference sequence). The CDR3 covers 16 residues. Here immunoSEQ multiplex PCR was the method, and the copy in TCRdb shows in-frame clones only, minus some. The data hold around 2.3 million clones, with around 95% observed a single time. Sequencing input: naive CD4+ T cells sorted from blood. The subset: CD45RA+ positively selected. The TCR originated in a man younger than 35 in good health. This chain uses TRBV30 with TRBJ2-1; 11 bases line up with TRBD2. The CDR3, as DNA: TGTGCCTGGAGCCTTTCCGGGACTAGCGGTATCCAGGCGCAGTTCTTC. Translation: CAWSLSGTSGIQAQFF.